This T cell receptor (beta chain) appears in the sequencing data of a study of blood T cell repertoires in COVID-19. This clone was counted a few times. This CDR3 is built from 17 residues. Germline-derived CDR1 and CDR2 are SEHNR and FQNEAQ (reference sequence). J was trimmed by 5 bases and V by 3 bases; bases with no gene match: 11. Using immunoSEQ multiplex PCR, the repertoire was profiled, and TCRdb retains in-frame clones only, with some absent. The data hold over 65,000 clones, with over 80% observed a single time. The rearrangement joins TRBV7-9 to TRBJ2-5; TRBD2 matches 11 bases. The material sequenced was peripheral blood. This TCR was sampled from a man older than 75 with active or convalescent COVID-19. For the CDR3, the DNA is TGTGCCAGCAGCTTTACTAGCGGGAGTCAGGTCGAGGAGACCCAGTACTTC. Protein product: CASSFTSGSQVEETQYF.